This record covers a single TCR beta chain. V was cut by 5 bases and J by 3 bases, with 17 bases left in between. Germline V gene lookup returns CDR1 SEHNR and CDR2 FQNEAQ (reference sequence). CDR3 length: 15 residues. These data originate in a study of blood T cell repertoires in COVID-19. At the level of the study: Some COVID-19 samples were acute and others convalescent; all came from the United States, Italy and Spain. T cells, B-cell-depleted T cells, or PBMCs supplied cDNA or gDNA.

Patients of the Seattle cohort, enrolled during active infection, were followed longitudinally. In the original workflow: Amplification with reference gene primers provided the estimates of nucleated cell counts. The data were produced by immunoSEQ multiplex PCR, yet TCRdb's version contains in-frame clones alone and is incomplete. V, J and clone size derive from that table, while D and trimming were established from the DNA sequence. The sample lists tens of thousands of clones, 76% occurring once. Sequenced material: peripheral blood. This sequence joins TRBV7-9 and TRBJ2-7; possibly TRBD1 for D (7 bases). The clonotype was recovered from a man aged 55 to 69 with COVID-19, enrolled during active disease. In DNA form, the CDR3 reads TGTGCCAGCAGCGTCCAGGGGGGCAAGTTCTACGAGCAGTACTTC. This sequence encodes CASSVQGGKFYEQYF.